A single sample gave rise to the 29 T cell receptor beta chains below, sequenced in a study of T cell responses to AZD1222 COVID-19 vaccine. Sequenced by immunoSEQ multiplex PCR; TCRdb stores in-frame clones only, minus some. The data show about 150,000 clones, with roughly 88% seen just once and less than 2% held by the top ten. Sequences were derived from peripheral blood, sampled 28 days after the second AZD1222 dose. These receptors were collected from an adult who received the AZD1222 COVID-19 vaccine.

The chain has TRBV5-5 and TRBJ1-5; D unclear. The CDR3 is 15 amino acids. V lost 4 bases and J lost 7, with 18 bases in between. Germline V gives CDR1 SGHKS, CDR2 YYEKEE (reference sequence). CDR3 DNA: TGTGCCAGCAGCAGGACCGGCGGTGGGGAACAGCCCCAGCATTTT. It translates to CASSRTGGGEQPQHF.

This clone has ten or more counts. CDR3 nucleotides: TGCGCCAGCAGTGAGCCCCCTCTTTGGGGCTCCTACGAGCAGTACTTC. It specifies CASSEPPLWGSYEQYF. This rearrangement joins TRBV10-2 to TRBJ2-7; D gene ambiguous. Trimming removed 2 bases from V and 0 bases from J, with 14 bases in between. CDR1 WSHSY and CDR2 SAAADI come from the germline V gene. The CDR3 totals 16 residues.

The V call is TRBV6-5, the J call TRBJ1-1; D not certain. This CDR3 is 12 amino acids long. V was cut by 10 bases and J by 6 bases, with 15 bases left in between. The germline gives CDR1 MNHEY, CDR2 SVGAGI. The CDR3 DNA reads TGTGCCACGCGCGGGCCGGGGTCTGAAGCTTTCTTT. It encodes CATRGPGSEAFF.

The V call is TRBV6-5, the J call TRBJ2-7; no reliable D call. Trimming left V 8 bases short and J 4 bases short, with 15 bases between. This CDR3 region has 13 residues. Germline lookup yields CDR1 MNHEY and CDR2 SVGAGI. In DNA form, the CDR3 reads TGTGCCAGCGCGAACCCGGTGACTTACGAGCAGTACTTC. Its protein product is CASANPVTYEQYF.

This chain uses TRBV5-1 with TRBJ1-2; 12 nucleotides line up with TRBD1. The CDR3 covers 14 residues. Germline trimming cut 4 bases from V and 7 bases from J; bases unmatched to any gene: 5. The germline gives CDR1 SGHRS, CDR2 YFSETQ. DNA for the CDR3: TGCGCCAGCAGCCCCGGGACAGGGGGCTTTGGCTACACCTTC. Its protein product is CASSPGTGGFGYTF.

The V call is TRBV18, the J call TRBJ1-2; D remains unclear. V dropped 3 bases and J dropped 0 bases, with 14 bases sitting between them. Germline V gene lookup returns CDR1 KGHSH and CDR2 LQKENI. The CDR3 loop spans 16 amino acids. CDR3 in DNA: TGTGCCAGCTCACCCCGTGAGGCCGGAGCTAACTATGGCTACACCTTC. Its translation: CASSPREAGANYGYTF.

The table lists this clone with a count of one. This chain links TRBV11-2 with TRBJ2-7, with a possible D match to TRBD1 (6 bases). Germline V lookup: CDR1 SGHAT, CDR2 FQNNGV. The CDR3 has 13 amino acids. Trimming took off 6 bases at V and 2 bases at J, with 11 bases between the two ends. CDR3 coding DNA: TGTGCCAGCAGTCTTACAGGGACCTACGAGCAGTACTTC. The encoded protein is CASSLTGTYEQYF.

The rearrangement links TRBV5-1 to TRBJ2-3; TRBD2 matches 11 bases. The ends lost 4 bases at V and 4 bases at J; junction bases unmatched: 11. The germline CDR1 and CDR2 sequences are SGHRS and YFSETQ. This CDR3 has 17 residues. CDR3 amino acids: CASSPLVAGGRADTQYF. As DNA, the CDR3 is TGCGCCAGCAGCCCCCTGGTAGCGGGAGGGCGGGCAGATACGCAGTATTTT. Looking up the rest from reference TRBV5-1 and TRBJ2-3 gives the full variable domain: KAGVTQTPRYLIKTRGQQVTLSCSPISGHRSVSWYQQTPGQGLQFLFEYFSETQRNKGNFPGRFSGRQFSNSRSEMNVSTLELGDSALYLCASSPLVAGGRADTQYFGPGTRLTVL.

V gene TRBV19 combines with J gene TRBJ1-1, with 8 bases aligning to TRBD1. Germline lookup yields CDR1 LNHDA and CDR2 SQIVND (reference sequence). The CDR3 runs 18 residues. J lost 2 bases, V lost 9 bases, and 20 bases had no gene match. Written as DNA, the CDR3 is TGTGCCAGCAATCCGCCGATGGGGGCAGGGGGCTTAAACACTGAAGCTTTCTTT. Its translation is CASNPPMGAGGLNTEAFF.

This clone was counted a single time. The genes are TRBV19 and TRBJ2-7, with 11 bases lining up with TRBD1. With 3 bases clipped from V and 3 bases from J, the junction kept 1 base outside the gene matches. The CDR3 is 14 residues long. CDR1 and CDR2 (germline): LNHDA, SQIVND (reference sequence). As DNA, the CDR3 is TGTGCCAGTAGTATGGGACAGGGGGTCTACGAGCAGTACTTC. Its protein is CASSMGQGVYEQYF.

The V and J genes are TRBV10-2 and TRBJ2-5, with 7 bases that match TRBD2. This CDR3 is built from 13 residues. V was clipped by 6 bases and J by 2 bases; unmatched bases: 3. From germline, CDR1 is WSHSY and CDR2 SAAADI. For the CDR3, the DNA is TGCGCCAGCAGGAGCGGGAATCAAGAGACCCAGTACTTC. This sequence encodes CASRSGNQETQYF.

This sequence joins TRBV7-3 and TRBJ2-1; 8 bases fit TRBD2. Germline V lookup: CDR1 SGHTA, CDR2 FQGTGA. Trimming removed 5 bases from V and 10 bases from J; junction bases left unmatched: 13. CDR3 size: 15 residues. The CDR3 loop reads CASSPPGLGPGEQFF. The CDR3 bases are TGTGCCAGCAGCCCGCCGGGACTAGGCCCAGGGGAGCAGTTCTTC. Based on the CDR3 plus reference TRBV7-3 and TRBJ2-1, the full variable domain is GAGVSQTPSNKVTEKGKYVELRCDPISGHTALYWYRQSLGQGPEFLIYFQGTGAADDSGLPNDRFFAVRPEGSVSTLKIQRTERGDSAVYLCASSPPGLGPGEQFFGPGTRLTVL.

This clone has just one count. V gene TRBV6-1 combines with J gene TRBJ2-1; 7 positions match TRBD2. V lost 3 bases, J lost 3 bases, and 8 bases stayed unmatched. CDR1 and CDR2 (germline): MNHNS, SASEGT. This CDR3 is built from 16 residues. Here the CDR3 reads CASSDPGGLIYNEQFF. In DNA, the CDR3 is TGTGCCAGCAGTGACCCTGGGGGACTAATCTACAATGAGCAGTTCTTC.

This clone came up a few times. The chain recombines TRBV4-2 with TRBJ1-1, with TRBD1 identical over 8 bases. The CDR3 covers 16 residues. With V trimmed by 4 bases and J by 1 base, 8 bases remained unmatched. Germline CDR1 LGHNA, CDR2 YNFKEQ. CDR3 in DNA: TGTGCCAGCAGCCCAGCCCAGGGGGCGGCGAACACTGAAGCTTTCTTT. It yields the protein CASSPAQGAANTEAFF.

This chain connects TRBV3-1 (or the pseudogene TRBV3-2) to TRBJ2-3; 14 bases are a match to TRBD2. The germline gives CDR1 LGHDT, CDR2 YNNKEL (reference sequence). The CDR3 consists of 16 residues. Losses at the gene ends were 1 base for V and 5 bases for J; bases not matched to a gene: 2. For the CDR3, the DNA is TGTGCCAGCAGCCAAGGACTAGCGGGAGGGCAAGATACGCAGTATTTT. Translating gives CASSQGLAGGQDTQYF.

The chain couples TRBV19 to TRBJ2-1; 7 nucleotides match TRBD2. Germline assignment: CDR1 LNHDA and CDR2 SQIVND (reference sequence). The CDR3 is 16 amino acids. Unmatched junction bases numbered 13, after V lost 4 bases and J lost 7 bases. The DNA for the CDR3 is TGTGCCAGTAGTAGTATGAAAACTAGCGATTCGAATGAGCAGTTCTTC. It specifies CASSSMKTSDSNEQFF.

The V gene is TRBV3-1 (or the pseudogene TRBV3-2), the J gene TRBJ2-7; tentative D call: TRBD2 (6 bases). The CDR3 spans 14 residues. Germline assignment: CDR1 LGHDT and CDR2 YNNKEL (reference sequence). The V end was cut by 0 bases, the J end by 3 bases, with 9 bases between. The DNA of the CDR3 is TGTGCCAGCAGCCAAGACGGGGGAGTCTACGAGCAGTACTTC. Its translation: CASSQDGGVYEQYF.

V is TRBV9 and J is TRBJ2-7; 10 bases agree with TRBD1. Germline values: CDR1 SGDLS, CDR2 YYNGEE. The V gene end was trimmed by 3 bases and the J gene end by 7 bases; junction bases not matched to a gene: 4. CDR3 length: 13 residues. The DNA for the CDR3 is TGTGCCAGCAGCGGACAGGGGGCGTGGGAGCAGTACTTC. Residues: CASSGQGAWEQYF.

This clone was found once. This sequence joins TRBV5-4 and TRBJ1-2; the match to TRBD1 covers 7 bases. V was pared by 0 bases and J by 2 bases, with 4 bases of the junction left unmatched. Germline CDR1 reads SGHNT; CDR2 reads YYREEE (reference sequence). The CDR3 sequence is 15 residues long. CDR3 bases: TGTGCCAGCAGCTTGGGCGGGACAGCGAACTATGGCTACACCTTC. Protein: CASSLGGTANYGYTF. Full variable domain (remainder filled in from reference TRBV5-4 and TRBJ1-2): ETGVTQSPTHLIKTRGQQVTLRCSSQSGHNTVSWYQQALGQGPQFIFQYYREEENGRGNFPPRFSGLQFPNYSSELNVNALELDDSALYLCASSLGGTANYGYTFGSGTRLTVV.

This chain connects TRBV2 to TRBJ2-5; 7 bases are shared with TRBD2. The CDR3 length is 14 residues. Germline CDR1 and CDR2: SNHLY and FYNNEI. V trimming: 4 bases; J trimming: 5 bases; junction bases outside the gene matches: 7. The chain's CDR3 is CASSGRWGGETQYF. CDR3 DNA: TGTGCCAGCAGTGGCAGGTGGGGAGGGGAGACCCAGTACTTC.

This clone has only one observation. V usage is TRBV15 and J usage is TRBJ1-4; TRBD1 matches 7 bases. V lost 2 bases and J lost 7; bases outside the gene matches: 4. The CDR3 is 14 residues long. CDR1 is LNHNV, CDR2 YYDKDF, per germline (reference sequence). The CDR3 protein is CATSRSGTAEKLFF. CDR3 bases: TGTGCCACCAGCAGATCCGGGACAGCTGAAAAACTGTTTTTT. The whole variable domain, filled in from reference TRBV15 and TRBJ1-4, reads DAMVIQNPRYQVTQFGKPVTLSCSQTLNHNVMYWYQQKSSQAPKLLFHYYDKDFNNEADTPDNFQSRRPNTSFCFLDIRSPGLGDTAMYLCATSRSGTAEKLFFGSGTQLSVL.

The chain joins TRBV5-1 to TRBJ2-1; 7 bases fit TRBD1. Germline V gives CDR1 SGHRS, CDR2 YFSETQ. V shed 0 bases, J shed 6 bases, and the junction held 3 bases outside the gene matches. The CDR3 has 14 amino acids. The DNA for the CDR3 is TGCGCCAGCAGCTTGGCCGCAGGGGGCAATGAGCAGTTCTTC. Translation gives CASSLAAGGNEQFF.

The chain is built from TRBV29-1 and TRBJ1-1; 9 positions agree with TRBD1. This CDR3 comprises 14 residues. V gave up 7 bases and J gave up 1 base; unmatched junction bases: 7. In germline, CDR1 is SQVTM, CDR2 ANQGSEA. The CDR3 loop is CSGLQGARNTEAFF. CDR3 nucleotides: TGCAGCGGACTACAGGGGGCGCGGAACACTGAAGCTTTCTTT.

The chain uses TRBV4-1 and TRBJ1-1; 8 positions agree with TRBD1. This CDR3 is built from 16 residues. V lost 0 bases and J lost 5; bases outside the gene matches: 8. Germline V gives CDR1 MGHRA, CDR2 YSYEKL. This CDR3 reads CASSQDLTGVGTEAFF. The CDR3 DNA reads as TGCGCCAGCAGCCAAGACCTGACAGGGGTGGGGACTGAAGCTTTCTTT.

The chain uses TRBV14 and TRBJ1-2; D is unresolved. Between the trimmed V and J ends, which lost 4 bases and 3 bases, there was a span of 15 bases. The germline gives CDR1 SGHDN, CDR2 FVKESK. This CDR3 has 15 residues. The CDR3, as DNA: TGTGCCAGCAGCCCGACATCAGGTGCTTACTATGGCTACACCTTC. Its translation: CASSPTSGAYYGYTF.

The genes are TRBV29-1 and TRBJ1-6; a possible D gene is TRBD1 (6 bases). Trimming removed 7 bases from V and 8 bases from J, with 12 bases in between. This CDR3 has 12 amino acids. Germline V CDR1 and CDR2: SQVTM, ANQGSEA. Here the CDR3 DNA reads TGCAGCGCCCGTTACAGGGATTCACCCCTCCACTTT. It translates to CSARYRDSPLHF.

This sequence joins TRBV24-1 and TRBJ2-5, with 7 bases identical to TRBD2. The CDR3 sequence is 14 residues long. V dropped 2 bases and J dropped 5; count of bases not matched to a gene: 4. Germline assignment: CDR1 KGHDR and CDR2 SFDVKD. The CDR3 region has the DNA TGTGCCACCAGTGATTCTTGGGGAGGGGAGACCCAGTACTTC. Its translation is CATSDSWGGETQYF.

This clone was observed a single time. The V and J genes are TRBV5-1 and TRBJ2-1, with a possible D match to TRBD2 (5 bases). CDR1 and CDR2 (germline): SGHRS, YFSETQ. The CDR3 extends over 15 amino acids. Trimming took 3 bases from V and 5 from J, leaving 15 bases between them. The DNA for the CDR3 is TGCGCCAGCAGCTCCCGGGATCCCGTAGACAATGAGCAGTTCTTC. Translation: CASSSRDPVDNEQFF.

The CDR3 DNA sequence: TGTGCCAGCAGCCCCCAAGACAGACCCTACGAGCAGTACTTC. The encoded protein is CASSPQDRPYEQYF. This rearrangement joins TRBV9 to TRBJ2-7, with TRBD1 as a possible D gene (5 bases). Germline V lookup: CDR1 SGDLS, CDR2 YYNGEE. The CDR3 is 14 amino acids. The V gene lost 4 bases and the J gene lost 2 bases, with 13 bases spanning the gap.